The present TCR beta chain was sequenced within a study of T cell responses to AZD1222 COVID-19 vaccine. Turning to this clone: The antigen is undetermined.

The table came from immunoSEQ multiplex PCR; TCRdb's copy has only in-frame clones and leaves some out. The data hold approximately 120,000 clones, with 89% observed a single time. CDR1 SEHNR and CDR2 FQNEAQ come from the germline V gene (reference sequence). The CDR3 consists of 16 residues. V lost 5 bases and J lost 2, with 19 bases in between. Findings and limits, study-wide: Repertoires were collected only later (after the peak T cell response had occurred). CD4 TCRs covered the whole spike, strongest at regions 160-218 and 743-854. Spike-specific TCR breadth and depth grew following two AZD1222 doses.

The material sequenced was peripheral blood, taken on day 0 of AZD1222 vaccination. The TCR sequence derives from an adult in good health. This chain joins TRBV7-9 and TRBJ2-7; tentative D call: TRBD2 (5 bases). The chain's CDR3 is CASSRARGPSPYEQYF. Written as DNA, the CDR3 is TGTGCCAGCAGCCGCGCCCGCGGGCCCTCCCCCTACGAGCAGTACTTC.